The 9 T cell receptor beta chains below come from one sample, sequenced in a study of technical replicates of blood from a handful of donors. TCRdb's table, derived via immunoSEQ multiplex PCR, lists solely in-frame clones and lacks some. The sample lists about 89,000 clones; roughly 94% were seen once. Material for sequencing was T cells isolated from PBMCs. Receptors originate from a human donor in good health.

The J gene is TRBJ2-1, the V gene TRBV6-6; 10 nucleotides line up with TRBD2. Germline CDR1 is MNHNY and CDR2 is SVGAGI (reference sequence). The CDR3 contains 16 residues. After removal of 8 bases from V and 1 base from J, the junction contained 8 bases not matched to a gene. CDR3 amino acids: CASDPLAGRSYNEQFF. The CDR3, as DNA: TGTGCCAGCGATCCACTAGCGGGAAGGTCCTACAATGAGCAGTTCTTC.

CDR3 loop: CASTGQGSNQPQHF. The CDR3 DNA reads TGTGCCAGCACTGGACAGGGTAGCAATCAGCCCCAGCATTTT. The chain carries TRBV2 and TRBJ1-5; 8 nucleotides agree with TRBD1. Unmatched junction bases numbered 2, after V lost 7 bases and J lost 0 bases. Germline lookup yields CDR1 SNHLY and CDR2 FYNNEI. The CDR3 sequence is 14 residues long.

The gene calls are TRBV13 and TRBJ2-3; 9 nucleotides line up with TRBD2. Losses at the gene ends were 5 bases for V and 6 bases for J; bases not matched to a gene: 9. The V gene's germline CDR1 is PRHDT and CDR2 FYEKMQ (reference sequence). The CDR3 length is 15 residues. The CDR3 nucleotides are TGTGCCAGCAGCCTATTTAGCGGGAGCGGGGATACGCAGTATTTT. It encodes CASSLFSGSGDTQYF.

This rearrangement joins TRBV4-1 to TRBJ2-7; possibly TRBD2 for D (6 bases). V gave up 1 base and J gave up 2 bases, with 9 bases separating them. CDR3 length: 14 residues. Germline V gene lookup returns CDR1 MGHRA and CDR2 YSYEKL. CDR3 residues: CASSQVAGTYEQYF. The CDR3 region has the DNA TGCGCCAGCAGCCAAGTCGCGGGGACCTACGAGCAGTACTTC.

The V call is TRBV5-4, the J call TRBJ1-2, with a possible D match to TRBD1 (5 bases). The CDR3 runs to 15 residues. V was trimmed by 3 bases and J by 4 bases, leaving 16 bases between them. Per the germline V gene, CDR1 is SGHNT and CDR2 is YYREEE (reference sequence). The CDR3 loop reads CASSSPGGLVYGYTF. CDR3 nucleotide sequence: TGTGCCAGCAGCTCCCCTGGGGGACTCGTCTATGGCTACACCTTC.

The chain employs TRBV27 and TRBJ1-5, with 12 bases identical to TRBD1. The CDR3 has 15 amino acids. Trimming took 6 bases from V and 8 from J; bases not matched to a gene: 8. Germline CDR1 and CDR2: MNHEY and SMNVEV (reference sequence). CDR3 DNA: TGTGCCAGCAGCTCCGGGACAGGGGGCGCGGAGCCCCAGCATTTT. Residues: CASSSGTGGAEPQHF.

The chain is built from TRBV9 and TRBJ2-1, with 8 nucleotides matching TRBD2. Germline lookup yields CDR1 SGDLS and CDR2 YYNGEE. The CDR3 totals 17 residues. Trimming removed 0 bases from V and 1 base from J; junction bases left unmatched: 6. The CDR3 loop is CASSVEPSGSSYNEQFF. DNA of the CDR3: TGTGCCAGCAGCGTAGAACCCAGCGGGAGTTCCTACAATGAGCAGTTCTTC.

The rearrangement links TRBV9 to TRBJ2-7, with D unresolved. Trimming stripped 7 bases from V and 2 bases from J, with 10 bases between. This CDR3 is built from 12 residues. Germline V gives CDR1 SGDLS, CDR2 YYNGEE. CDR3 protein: CASGTLAYEQYF. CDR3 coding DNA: TGTGCCAGCGGTACTCTAGCCTACGAGCAGTACTTC.

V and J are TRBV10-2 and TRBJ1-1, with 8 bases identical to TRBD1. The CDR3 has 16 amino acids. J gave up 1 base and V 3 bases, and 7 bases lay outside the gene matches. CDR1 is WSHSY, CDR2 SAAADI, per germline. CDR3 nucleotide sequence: TGCGCCAGCAGTGACGGAGGACAGGGCTGGAACACTGAAGCTTTCTTT. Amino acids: CASSDGGQGWNTEAFF.